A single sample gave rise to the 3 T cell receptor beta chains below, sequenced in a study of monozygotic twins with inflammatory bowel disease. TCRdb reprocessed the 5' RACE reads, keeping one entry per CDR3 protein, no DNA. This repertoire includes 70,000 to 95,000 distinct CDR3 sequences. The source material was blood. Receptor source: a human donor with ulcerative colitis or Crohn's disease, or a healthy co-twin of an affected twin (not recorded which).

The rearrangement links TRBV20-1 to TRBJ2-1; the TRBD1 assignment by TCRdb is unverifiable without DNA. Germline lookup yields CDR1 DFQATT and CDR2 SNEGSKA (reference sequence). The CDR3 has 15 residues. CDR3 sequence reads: CSAREGGGVYNEQFF.

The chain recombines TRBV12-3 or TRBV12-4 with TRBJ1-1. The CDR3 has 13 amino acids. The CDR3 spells CASIIGRNTEAFF.

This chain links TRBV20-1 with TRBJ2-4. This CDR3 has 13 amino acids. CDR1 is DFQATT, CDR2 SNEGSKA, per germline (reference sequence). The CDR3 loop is CSAFRDVKNIQYF.